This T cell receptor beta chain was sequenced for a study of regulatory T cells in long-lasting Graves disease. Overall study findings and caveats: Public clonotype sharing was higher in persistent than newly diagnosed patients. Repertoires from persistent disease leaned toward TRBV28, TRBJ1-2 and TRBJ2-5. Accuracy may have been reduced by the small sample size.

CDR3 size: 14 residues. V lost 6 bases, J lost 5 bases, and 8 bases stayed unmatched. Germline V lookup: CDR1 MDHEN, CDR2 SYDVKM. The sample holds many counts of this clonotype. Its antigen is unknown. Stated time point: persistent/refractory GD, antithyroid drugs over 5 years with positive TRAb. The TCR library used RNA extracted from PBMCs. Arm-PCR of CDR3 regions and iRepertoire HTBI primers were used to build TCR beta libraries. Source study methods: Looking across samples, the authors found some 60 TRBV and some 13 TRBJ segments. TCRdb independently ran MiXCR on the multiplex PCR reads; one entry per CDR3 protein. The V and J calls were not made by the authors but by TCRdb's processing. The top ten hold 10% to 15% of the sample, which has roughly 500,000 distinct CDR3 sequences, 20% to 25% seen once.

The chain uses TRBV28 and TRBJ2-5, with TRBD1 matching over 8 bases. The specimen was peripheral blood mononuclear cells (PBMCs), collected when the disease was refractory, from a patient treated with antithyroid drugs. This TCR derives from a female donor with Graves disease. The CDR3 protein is CASSTRTGIETQYF. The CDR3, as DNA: TGTGCCAGCAGCACGAGGACAGGGATCGAGACCCAGTACTTC. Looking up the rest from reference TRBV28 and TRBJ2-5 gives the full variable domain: DVKVTQSSRYLVKRTGEKVFLECVQDMDHENMFWYRQDPGLGLRLIYFSYDVKMKEKGDIPEGYSVSREKKERFSLILESASTNQTSMYLCASSTRTGIETQYFGPGTRLLVL.